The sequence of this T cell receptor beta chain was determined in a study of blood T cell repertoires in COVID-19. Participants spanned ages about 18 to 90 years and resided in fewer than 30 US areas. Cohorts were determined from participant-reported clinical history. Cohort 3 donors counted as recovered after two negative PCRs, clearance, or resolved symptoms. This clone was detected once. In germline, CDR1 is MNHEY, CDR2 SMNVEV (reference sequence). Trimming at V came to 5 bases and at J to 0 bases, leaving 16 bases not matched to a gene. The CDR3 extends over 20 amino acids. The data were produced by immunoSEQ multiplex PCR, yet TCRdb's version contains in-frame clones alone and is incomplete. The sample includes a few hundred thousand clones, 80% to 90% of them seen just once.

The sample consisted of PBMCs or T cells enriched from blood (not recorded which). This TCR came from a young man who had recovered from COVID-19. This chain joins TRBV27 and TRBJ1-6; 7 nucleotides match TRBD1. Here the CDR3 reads CASSRTQGPSRSSYNSPLHF. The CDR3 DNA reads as TGTGCCAGCAGTAGGACACAGGGGCCAAGTCGAAGCTCCTATAATTCACCCCTCCACTTT.